Given below is one T cell receptor beta chain in context. V shed 3 bases, J shed 8 bases, and the junction held 6 bases outside the gene matches. The CDR3 is 15 residues long. From germline, CDR1 is MGHRA and CDR2 YSYEKL. This specimen comes from a study of PD-L1 blockade in urothelial cancer. Study details: The study started patients on atezolizumab at some point between 2013 and 2014, giving 1,200 mg intravenously every 3 weeks. Prior regimens of chemotherapy numbered 0 to 3 per patient.

Repertoires were generated with immunoSEQ multiplex PCR, while TCRdb's copy carries only in-frame clones and drops some. The profile shows fewer than 35,000 clones, over 80% of them singletons. Between 1 and 8 samples per patient were obtained, pretreatment and on-treatment. This sample comprised PBMCs, obtained around atezolizumab (anti-PD-L1) treatment. This chain links TRBV4-1 with TRBJ1-6, with 8 bases fitting TRBD1. This TCR was sampled from a man aged 50 or older with urothelial cancer. The CDR3 DNA reads as TGCGCCAGCAGCCAGGAAGGACAGGGTTATTCACCCCTCCACTTT. Encoded protein: CASSQEGQGYSPLHF.